These 7 T cell receptor beta chains originate from one sample sequenced in a study of response to subunit inactivated influenza vaccine (dated by TCRdb to 2016 to 2018). The library was generated by RT-PCR. Sequencing instrument: Illumina HiSeq 2500. Using fastp trimming at Q25 and MiXCR clonotype assembly, TCRdb reanalyzed the public sequencing data and kept in-frame beta chains. All rows with the same CDR3 protein become a single entry with the most common DNA and genes. The sample table shows fewer than 600,000 distinct CDR3 sequences, and approximately 7.3% are seen once. The ten top clones hold around 14% of the sample. The specimen was PBMCs from blood, collected less than 25 months after vaccination. Receptor source: a man aged 50 to 75 who received an inactivated influenza vaccine. Donor details come from another sample of the same person, matched by shared clones.

The chain links TRBV7-8 to TRBJ1-2; 7 nucleotides align to TRBD1. The CDR3 is 14 residues long. Trimming at V came to 3 bases and at J to 3 bases, leaving 4 bases not matched to a gene. Germline CDR1 SGHVS, CDR2 FQNEAQ. CDR3 protein: CASSLQGGDYGYTF. The CDR3, as DNA: TGTGCCAGCAGCTTGCAGGGGGGGGACTATGGCTACACCTTC.

Many counts were recorded for this clonotype. The chain combines TRBV14 with TRBJ2-1; 13 bases align to TRBD2. V trimming: 2 bases; J trimming: 12 bases; junction bases outside the gene matches: 10. The CDR3 contains 16 residues. Germline V gives CDR1 SGHDN, CDR2 FVKESK. The CDR3 DNA reads TGTGCCAGCAGCCAATTAACGGGACTAGCGGGGACCGCGCAGTTCTTC. Translating gives CASSQLTGLAGTAQFF.

This clonotype was seen only a few times. The V call is TRBV27, the J call TRBJ2-7, with a possible D match to TRBD2 (6 bases). Trimming stripped 3 bases from V and 2 bases from J, with 14 bases between. The CDR3 runs 15 residues. Germline V gives CDR1 MNHEY, CDR2 SMNVEV (reference sequence). The CDR3 reads CASSFGGATTYEQYF. The CDR3 DNA follows: TGTGCCAGCAGTTTTGGAGGGGCTACCACCTACGAGCAGTACTTC.

The CDR3 protein is CASSLAVGGGQETQYF. CDR3 nucleotides: TGCGCCAGCAGCCTTGCCGTGGGGGGCGGACAAGAGACCCAGTACTTC. The rearrangement joins TRBV4-1 to TRBJ2-5; the D gene could be TRBD1 or TRBD2 (6 bases each). CDR1 and CDR2 from the germline V gene are MGHRA and YSYEKL. This CDR3 comprises 16 residues. V dropped 4 bases and J dropped 2 bases, with 17 bases sitting between them.

This clonotype was detected many times. The chain couples TRBV7-2 to TRBJ1-3; D perhaps matches TRBD1 (5 bases). V was clipped by 4 bases and J by 4 bases, with 14 bases between them. The germline V gene encodes CDR1 SGHTA and CDR2 FQGNSA. This CDR3 contains 15 residues. The CDR3, as DNA: TGTGCCAGCAGCTCGGGGCCGCTCGTCGGAAACACCATATATTTT. It is translated as CASSSGPLVGNTIYF. The full variable domain, completed using reference TRBV7-2 and TRBJ1-3, is GAGVSQSPSNKVTEKGKDVELRCDPISGHTALYWYRQSLGQGLEFLIYFQGNSAPDKSGLPSDRFSAERTGGSVSTLTIQRTQQEDSAVYLCASSSGPLVGNTIYFGEGSWLTVV.

The table lists this clonotype with a few counts. V usage is TRBV24-1 and J usage is TRBJ2-3, with 12 nucleotides matching TRBD2. The CDR3 length is 18 residues. Germline CDR1 KGHDR, CDR2 SFDVKD. The V and J ends lost 2 bases and 5 bases, in that order; junction bases with no gene match: 10. CDR3 protein: CATSDWTTSGSRKDTQYF. The CDR3 region has the DNA TGTGCCACCAGTGATTGGACGACTAGCGGGAGTCGGAAAGATACGCAGTATTTT.

The chain carries TRBV20-1 and TRBJ2-7; the match to TRBD1 covers 8 bases. The V and J ends lost 0 bases and 4 bases, in that order; junction bases with no gene match: 5. The CDR3 has 14 residues. Germline values: CDR1 DFQATT, CDR2 SNEGSKA (reference sequence). CDR3: CSARDADRVYEQYF. CDR3 coding DNA: TGCAGTGCTAGAGATGCGGACAGGGTTTACGAGCAGTACTTC.